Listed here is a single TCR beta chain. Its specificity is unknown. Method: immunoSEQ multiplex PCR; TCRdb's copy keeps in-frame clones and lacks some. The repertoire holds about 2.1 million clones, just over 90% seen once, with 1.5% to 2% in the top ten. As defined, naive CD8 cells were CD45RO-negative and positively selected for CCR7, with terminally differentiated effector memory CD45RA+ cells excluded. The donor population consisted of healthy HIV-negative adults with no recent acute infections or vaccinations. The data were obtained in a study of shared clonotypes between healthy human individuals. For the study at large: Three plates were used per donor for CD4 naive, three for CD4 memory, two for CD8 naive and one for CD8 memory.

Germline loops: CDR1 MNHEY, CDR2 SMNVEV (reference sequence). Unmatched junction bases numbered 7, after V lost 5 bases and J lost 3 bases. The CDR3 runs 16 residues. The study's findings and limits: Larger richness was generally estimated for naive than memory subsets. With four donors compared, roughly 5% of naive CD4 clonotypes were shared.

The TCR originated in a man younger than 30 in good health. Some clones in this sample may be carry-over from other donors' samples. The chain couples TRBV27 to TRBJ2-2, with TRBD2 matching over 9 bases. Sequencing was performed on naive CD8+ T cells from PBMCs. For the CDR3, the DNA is TGTGCCAGCAGTCCCGTAGCGGGAGAGTACACCGGGGAGCTGTTTTTT. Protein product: CASSPVAGEYTGELFF.